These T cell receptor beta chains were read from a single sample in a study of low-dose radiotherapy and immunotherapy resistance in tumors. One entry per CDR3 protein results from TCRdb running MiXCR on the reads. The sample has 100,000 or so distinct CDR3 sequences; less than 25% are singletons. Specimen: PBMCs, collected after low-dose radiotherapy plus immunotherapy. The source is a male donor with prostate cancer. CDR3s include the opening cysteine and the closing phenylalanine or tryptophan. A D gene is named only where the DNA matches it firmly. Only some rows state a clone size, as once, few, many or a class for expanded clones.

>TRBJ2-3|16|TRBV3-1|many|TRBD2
CASSAAGGPSTDTQYF
TGTGCCAGCAGCGCAGCGGGGGGGCCCAGCACAGATACGCAGTATTTT
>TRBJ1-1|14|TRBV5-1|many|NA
CASSLDGANTEAFF
TGCGCCAGCAGCTTGGACGGGGCGAACACTGAAGCTTTCTTT
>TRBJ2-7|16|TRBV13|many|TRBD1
CASSLDPGQGASEQYF
TGTGCCAGCAGCTTAGACCCGGGACAGGGGGCATCCGAGCAGTACTTC
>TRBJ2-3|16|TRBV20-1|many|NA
CSASWGQGHSTDTQYF
TGCAGTGCTAGTTGGGGGCAGGGCCATAGCACAGATACGCAGTATTTT
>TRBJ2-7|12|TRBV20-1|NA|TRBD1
CSARTGHYEQYF
TGCAGTGCTAGGACAGGGCACTACGAGCAGTACTTC
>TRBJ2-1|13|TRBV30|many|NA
CAWRQDSYNEQFF
TGTGCCTGGAGACAGGACTCCTACAATGAGCAGTTCTTC
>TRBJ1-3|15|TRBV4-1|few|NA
CASSQRQRSGNTIYF
TGCGCCAGCAGCCAAAGACAGCGCTCTGGAAACACCATATATTTT
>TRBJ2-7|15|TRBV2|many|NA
CASSVFLGASYEQYF
TGTGCCAGCAGTGTTTTTCTGGGCGCGTCCTACGAGCAGTACTTC
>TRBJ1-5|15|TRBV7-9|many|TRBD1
CASSYGTDSNQPQHF
TGTGCCAGCAGCTATGGGACAGATAGCAATCAGCCCCAGCATTTT
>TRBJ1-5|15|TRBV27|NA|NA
CASSLWPSGDQPQHF
TGTGCCAGCAGTTTATGGCCCTCAGGAGATCAGCCCCAGCATTTT
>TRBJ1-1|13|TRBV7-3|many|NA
CASSLELGTEAFF
TGTGCCAGCAGCTTAGAATTAGGCACTGAAGCTTTCTTT
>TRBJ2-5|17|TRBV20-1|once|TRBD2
CSASPTSGGATLETQYF
TGCAGTGCTAGCCCCACTAGCGGGGGGGCTACCCTAGAGACCCAGTACTTC
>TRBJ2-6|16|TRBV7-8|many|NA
CASSMDLLSGANVLTF
TGTGCCAGCAGCATGGACCTCCTCTCTGGGGCCAACGTCCTGACTTTC
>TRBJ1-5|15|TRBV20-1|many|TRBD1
CSAPSGTGTEQPQHF
TGCAGTGCCCCATCCGGGACAGGGACGGAACAGCCCCAGCATTTT
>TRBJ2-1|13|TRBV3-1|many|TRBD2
CASSLHRGGEQFF
TGTGCCAGCAGCCTTCACCGGGGGGGTGAGCAGTTCTTC
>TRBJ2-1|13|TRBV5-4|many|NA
CASRSVALNEQFF
TGTGCCAGCAGGTCGGTAGCGCTCAATGAGCAGTTCTTC
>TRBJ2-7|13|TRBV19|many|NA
CASSTGLGGEQYF
TGTGCCAGTAGTACCGGGTTAGGGGGCGAGCAGTACTTC
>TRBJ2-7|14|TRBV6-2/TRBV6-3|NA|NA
CASSYGGPFDEQYF
TGTGCCAGCAGCTACGGGGGTCCGTTCGACGAGCAGTACTTC
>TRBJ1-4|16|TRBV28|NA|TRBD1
CASSHPGQGGGEKLFF
TGTGCCAGCAGTCACCCCGGACAGGGCGGAGGTGAAAAACTGTTTTTT
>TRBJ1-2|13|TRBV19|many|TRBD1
CASSIARGNGYTF
TGTGCCAGTAGTATAGCCAGGGGGAACGGCTACACCTTC
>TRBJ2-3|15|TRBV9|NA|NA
CASSVGLGSTDTQYF
TGTGCCAGCAGCGTAGGGCTAGGGAGCACAGATACGCAGTATTTT
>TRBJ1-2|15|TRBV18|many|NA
CASSPPTPSNYGYTF
TGTGCCAGCTCACCACCGACACCGAGTAACTATGGCTACACCTTC
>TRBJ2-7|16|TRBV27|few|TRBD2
CASSSRTSGGTYEQYF
TGTGCCAGCAGTTCCCGGACTAGCGGGGGAACCTACGAGCAGTACTTC
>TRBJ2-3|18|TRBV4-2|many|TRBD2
CASSQEGSRGGATDTQYF
TGTGCCAGCAGCCAAGAAGGGTCCCGGGGGGGCGCCACAGATACGCAGTATTTT
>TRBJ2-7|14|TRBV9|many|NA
CASSVGAPANEQYF
TGTGCCAGCAGCGTAGGGGCTCCAGCCAACGAGCAGTACTTC
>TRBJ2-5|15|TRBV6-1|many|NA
CASSVEGGQGETQYF
TGTGCCAGCAGTGTTGAGGGGGGGCAGGGAGAGACCCAGTACTTC
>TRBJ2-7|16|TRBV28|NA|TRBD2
CASSFHLAGLSYEQYF
TGTGCCAGCAGTTTCCATTTAGCGGGGCTCTCCTACGAGCAGTACTTC
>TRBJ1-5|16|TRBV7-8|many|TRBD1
CASSPSGTGFVQPQHF
TGTGCCAGCAGCCCTTCCGGGACAGGGTTCGTCCAGCCCCAGCATTTT
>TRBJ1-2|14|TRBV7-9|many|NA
CASSLAAPGRGYTF
TGTGCCAGCAGCTTAGCGGCCCCGGGGAGGGGCTACACCTTC
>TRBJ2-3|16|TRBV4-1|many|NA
CASSRSLARGTDTQYF
TGCGCCAGCAGCCGCTCCCTAGCGCGTGGCACAGATACGCAGTATTTT
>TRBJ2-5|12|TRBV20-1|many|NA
CSAGGAQETQYF
TGCAGTGCCGGGGGAGCTCAAGAGACCCAGTACTTC
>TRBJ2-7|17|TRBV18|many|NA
CASSRPPGSPFGYEQYF
TGTGCCAGCTCACGCCCCCCAGGGTCCCCCTTTGGCTACGAGCAGTACTTC
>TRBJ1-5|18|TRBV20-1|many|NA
CSARDTRGPTYSNQPQHF
TGCAGTGCTAGGGATACTCGGGGCCCCACTTATAGCAATCAGCCCCAGCATTTT
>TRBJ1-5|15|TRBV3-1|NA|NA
CASSQDTTGGQPQHF
TGTGCCAGCAGCCAAGATACGACGGGGGGGCAGCCCCAGCATTTT
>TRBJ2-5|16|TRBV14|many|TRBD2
CASSQEAPTSGETQYF
TGTGCCAGCAGCCAAGAGGCCCCGACTAGCGGGGAGACCCAGTACTTC
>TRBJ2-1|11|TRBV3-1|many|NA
CASSHRNEQFF
TGTGCCAGCAGCCACAGGAATGAGCAGTTCTTC
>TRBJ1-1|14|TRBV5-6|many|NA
CASSLDMMNTEAFF
TGTGCCAGCAGCTTGGATATGATGAACACTGAAGCTTTCTTT
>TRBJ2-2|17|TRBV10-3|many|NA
CAISGEGDGENTGELFF
TGTGCCATCAGCGGGGAGGGGGACGGGGAGAACACCGGGGAGCTGTTTTTT